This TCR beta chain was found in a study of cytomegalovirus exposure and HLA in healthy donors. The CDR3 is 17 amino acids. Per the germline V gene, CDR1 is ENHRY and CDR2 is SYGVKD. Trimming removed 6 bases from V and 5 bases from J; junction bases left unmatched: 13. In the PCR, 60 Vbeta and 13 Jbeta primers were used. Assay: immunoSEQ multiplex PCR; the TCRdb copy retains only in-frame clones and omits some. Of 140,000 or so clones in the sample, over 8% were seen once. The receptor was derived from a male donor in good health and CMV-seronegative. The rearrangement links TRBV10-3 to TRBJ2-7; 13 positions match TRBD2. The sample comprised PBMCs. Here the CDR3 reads CAIRPGLAGEKVDEQYF. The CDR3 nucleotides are TGTGCCATCAGACCAGGACTAGCGGGAGAAAAAGTGGACGAGCAGTACTTC.